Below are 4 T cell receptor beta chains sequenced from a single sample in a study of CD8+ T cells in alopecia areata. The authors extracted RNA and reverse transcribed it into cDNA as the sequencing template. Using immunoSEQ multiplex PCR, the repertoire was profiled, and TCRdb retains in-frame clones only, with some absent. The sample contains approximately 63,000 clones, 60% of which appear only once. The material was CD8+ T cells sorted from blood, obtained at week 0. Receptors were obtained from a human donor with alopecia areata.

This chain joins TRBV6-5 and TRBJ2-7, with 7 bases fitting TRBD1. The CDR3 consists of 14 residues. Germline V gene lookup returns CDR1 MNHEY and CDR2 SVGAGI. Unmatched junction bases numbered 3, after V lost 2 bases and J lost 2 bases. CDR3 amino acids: CASSYGTATYEQYF. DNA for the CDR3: TGTGCCAGCAGTTACGGGACAGCTACCTACGAGCAGTACTTC.

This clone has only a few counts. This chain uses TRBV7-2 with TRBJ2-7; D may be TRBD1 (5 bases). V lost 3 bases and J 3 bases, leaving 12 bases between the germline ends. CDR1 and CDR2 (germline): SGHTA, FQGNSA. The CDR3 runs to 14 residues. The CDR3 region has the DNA TGTGCCAGCAGCTTCCCAGGGCAGGGCTACGAGCAGTACTTC. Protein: CASSFPGQGYEQYF.

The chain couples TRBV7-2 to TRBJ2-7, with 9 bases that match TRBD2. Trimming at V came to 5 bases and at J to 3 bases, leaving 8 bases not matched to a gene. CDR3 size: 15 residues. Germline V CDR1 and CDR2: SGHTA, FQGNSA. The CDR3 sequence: CASSPPSGGYYEQYF. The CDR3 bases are TGTGCCAGCAGCCCCCCCAGCGGGGGGTACTACGAGCAGTACTTC.

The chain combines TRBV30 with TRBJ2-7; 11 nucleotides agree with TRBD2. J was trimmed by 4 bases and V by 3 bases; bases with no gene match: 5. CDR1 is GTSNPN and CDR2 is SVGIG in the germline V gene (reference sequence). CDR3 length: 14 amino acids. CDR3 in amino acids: CAWRASGRRYEQYF. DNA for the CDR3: TGTGCCTGGAGGGCTAGCGGGAGGCGTTACGAGCAGTACTTC.